The 8 T cell receptor beta chains below come from one sample, sequenced in a study of OX40 agonist ivuxolimab in advanced cancers. Produced via immunoSEQ multiplex PCR; TCRdb's table is partial and in-frame only. The table includes tens of thousands of clones, 75% to 90% detected once. The material sequenced was CD4+ or CD8+ T cells sorted from blood, taken in a trial of the OX40 agonist ivuxolimab. These receptors were obtained from an adult with an advanced solid tumor such as melanoma, head and neck, liver or kidney cancer.

This chain links TRBV28 with TRBJ1-6; TRBD1 matches at 10 bases. Germline CDR1 and CDR2: MDHEN and SYDVKM. This CDR3 is 17 amino acids long. V lost 7 bases to trimming and J lost 9 bases; unmatched junction nucleotides: 15. In DNA form, the CDR3 reads TGTGCCAGCAAAATACAGGGACAGGGGAAAGTTCCTTCACCCCTCCACTTT. It yields the protein CASKIQGQGKVPSPLHF.

This chain joins TRBV7-9 and TRBJ1-2; D is ambiguous. The CDR3 extends over 13 amino acids. Germline V gene data show CDR1 as SEHNR and CDR2 as FQNEAQ (reference sequence). V was clipped by 1 base and J by 9 bases, with 12 bases between them. CDR3 loop: CASSLESMNSYTF. DNA for the CDR3: TGTGCCAGCAGCTTAGAGTCGATGAACAGCTACACCTTC.

The chain has TRBV6-5 and TRBJ1-5; weak D call: TRBD1 (5 bases). From germline, CDR1 is MNHEY and CDR2 SVGAGI. The CDR3 is 14 amino acids. Trimming removed 5 bases from V and 4 bases from J, with 12 bases in between. CDR3 residues: CASSRSGGNQPQHF. Written as DNA, the CDR3 is TGTGCCAGCAGTCGCAGTGGGGGGAATCAGCCCCAGCATTTT.

The chain has TRBV10-3 and TRBJ1-3; 8 positions agree with TRBD1. The CDR3 covers 16 residues. Germline CDR1 reads ENHRY; CDR2 reads SYGVKD. Trimming cost V 0 bases and J 0 bases; bases outside gene matches: 1. CDR3 sequence reads: CAISESGTGSGNTIYF. CDR3 DNA sequence: TGTGCCATCAGTGAGTCAGGGACAGGCTCTGGAAACACCATATATTTT.

The rearrangement uses TRBV5-6 and TRBJ2-6; maybe TRBD1 (6 bases). Germline V lookup: CDR1 SGHDT, CDR2 YYEEEE. V lost 7 bases, J lost 1 base, and 18 bases lay in between. CDR3 length equals 17 residues. CDR3 DNA sequence: TGTGCCAGCGTCCACAGGGTCCTTCTTTCTGGGGCCAACGTCCTGACTTTC. It specifies CASVHRVLLSGANVLTF.

For the CDR3, the DNA is TGTGCCAGCAGACCTACAAGGACCGGATATTTCCAGGGCTACACCTTC. Translation: CASRPTRTGYFQGYTF. This chain joins TRBV28 and TRBJ1-2; no reliable D call. The CDR3 totals 16 residues. With 6 bases removed from V and 8 bases from J, the gap between germline ends came to 25 bases. In germline, CDR1 is MDHEN, CDR2 SYDVKM.

V usage is TRBV5-6 and J usage is TRBJ2-7; D tentatively reads TRBD1 or TRBD2 (5 bases each). The CDR3 consists of 14 residues. Germline V gives CDR1 SGHDT, CDR2 YYEEEE. Trimming removed 4 bases from V and 1 base from J, with 12 bases in between. The CDR3 sequence is CASSTGPNSYEQYF. CDR3 in DNA: TGTGCCAGCAGCACGGGACCCAATTCCTACGAGCAGTACTTC.

This rearrangement joins TRBV11-2 to TRBJ1-2; the match to TRBD1 covers 9 bases. The CDR3 has 19 residues. Germline V gene sequence: CDR1 SGHAT, CDR2 FQNNGV. Trimming at V came to 4 bases and at J to 0 bases, leaving 15 bases not matched to a gene. CDR3 coding DNA: TGTGCCAGCAGCTCCCGAAAGAAGTATGGGACAGGGACTAACTATGGCTACACCTTC. Translation gives CASSSRKKYGTGTNYGYTF.